The source of this TCR beta chain is a study of T cell responses to AZD1222 COVID-19 vaccine. Method: immunoSEQ multiplex PCR; TCRdb's copy keeps in-frame clones and lacks some. The repertoire includes around 100,000 clones, roughly 93% of them detected once, and about 5% sits in the top ten. The CDR3 spans 16 residues. Trimming took 0 bases from V and 5 from J; bases not matched to a gene: 9. CDR1 SEHNR and CDR2 FQNEAQ come from the germline V gene (reference sequence). The table lists this clone with a count of one. The V call is TRBV7-9, the J call TRBJ1-1, with 7 bases lining up with TRBD1. Here the sequenced sample was peripheral blood, taken on day 0 of AZD1222 vaccination. The TCR originated in an adult in good health. CDR3 in DNA: TGTGCCAGCAGCTTAGCCTTGACAGGGCGGGGAACTGAAGCTTTCTTT. The encoded protein is CASSLALTGRGTEAFF.